This section outlines one T cell receptor beta chain sequence together with its context. A much larger clone lies a single base off, so this may be a read error. These data belong to a study of tumor and adjacent non-tumor tissue in lung cancer. TCRbeta libraries were built with three rounds of nested PCR, modified from ARM-PCR. TCRdb passed the multiplex PCR reads through MiXCR, listing each CDR3 protein once. This sample has some 47,000 distinct CDR3 sequences, with 60% to 65% found just once. The ends lost 10 bases at V and 7 bases at J; junction bases unmatched: 16. The germline gives CDR1 MDHEN, CDR2 SYDVKM. The CDR3 length is 14 residues. This sample's RNA came from whole unsorted tissue. This non-tumor lung sample came from over 3 cm beyond the tumor edge.

The chain links TRBV28 to TRBJ2-7, with 7 bases matching TRBD2. This TCR derives from a woman aged 40 to 49 with non-small cell lung cancer. Sequenced sample: distant non-tumor lung tissue. The CDR3 sequence: CATKGVGGPEEQYF. Here the CDR3 DNA reads TGTGCCACCAAGGGAGTGGGAGGGCCGGAAGAGCAGTACTTC.